This TCR beta chain is drawn from a study of metastatic and nonmetastatic thyroid tumors. Study summary: Samples came from malignant and benign thyroid patients, and repertoires were compared across blood and tumor or nodule tissue. Findings of the study overall: Benign nodules were reported to have significantly lower TCR beta diversity than malignant thyroid tumors, in blood and tumor.

This CDR3 comprises 13 residues. The germline gives CDR1 DFQATT, CDR2 SNEGSKA (reference sequence). The V gene lost 6 bases and the J gene lost 3 bases, with 15 bases spanning the gap. Every patient was untreated before thyroid surgery. There are many counts of this clone. Antigen: not known. Authors' processing steps: Between-group CDR3 differences, defined by clinicopathological status, yielded a distant-metastasis classifier for papillary thyroid cancer. TCRdb re-called the PCR reads with MiXCR. The V and J calls, along with clone size, are taken from TCRdb and not from the paper's own processing. The top ten clones hold about 15% of a sample with around 29,000 clones, around 25% of them seen once.

The rearrangement links TRBV20-1 to TRBJ2-7; D gene uncertain. The source of this sequence is a female donor with papillary thyroid cancer or a benign thyroid nodule (not recorded which). Some clones in this sample may be carry-over from other donors' samples. Sequencing used blood. The CDR3, as DNA: TGCAGTGCAACTGCTCCTACGATCTACGAGCAGTACTTC. Its protein product is CSATAPTIYEQYF.